This entry features one T cell receptor (beta chain) sequence. Its cognate antigen is unknown. Time point denoted: week 35, safety follow-up. One vaccine dose held 300 ug of mutant IDH1 20-mer peptide and came with topical imiquimod. Germline V gene data show CDR1 as KGHSH and CDR2 as LQKENI. This CDR3 is built from 16 residues. V gave up 5 bases and J gave up 3 bases; unmatched junction bases: 9. Here immunoSEQ multiplex PCR was the method, and the copy in TCRdb shows in-frame clones only, minus some. The sample includes 35,000 to 45,000 clones, around 83% of them seen just once. The data stem from a study of a mutant IDH1 vaccine in newly diagnosed glioma.

This sample comprised PBMCs, obtained from a glioma patient whose treatment included an IDH1 peptide vaccine. The TCR sequence derives from a woman in her forties or fifties with glioma. This chain links TRBV18 with TRBJ2-3; 9 nucleotides match TRBD1. Here the CDR3 reads CASSSSRQGVTDTQYF. The CDR3 DNA sequence: TGTGCCAGCTCATCCTCGAGACAGGGGGTAACAGATACGCAGTATTTT.